This T cell receptor (beta chain) came from a study of early T cells in non-severe SARS-CoV-2 infection. MiXCR, applied by TCRdb to the 5' RACE reads, yields one record per CDR3 protein. The sample yields around 58,000 distinct CDR3 sequences, around 8% seen once. The germline CDR1 and CDR2 sequences are DFQATT and SNEGSKA (reference sequence). The CDR3 consists of 14 residues. V was clipped by 2 bases and J by 7 bases; unmatched bases: 4. This sequence was found in an adult who was a healthcare worker with PCR-confirmed SARS-CoV-2 infection or an uninfected control (not recorded which). V is TRBV20-1 and J is TRBJ1-5; TRBD1 matches 11 bases. Sequences were derived from whole blood, sampled at baseline. DNA of the CDR3: TGCAGTGCTAGATTAGGACAGGGGGCGCAGCCCCAGCATTTT. It translates to CSARLGQGAQPQHF.